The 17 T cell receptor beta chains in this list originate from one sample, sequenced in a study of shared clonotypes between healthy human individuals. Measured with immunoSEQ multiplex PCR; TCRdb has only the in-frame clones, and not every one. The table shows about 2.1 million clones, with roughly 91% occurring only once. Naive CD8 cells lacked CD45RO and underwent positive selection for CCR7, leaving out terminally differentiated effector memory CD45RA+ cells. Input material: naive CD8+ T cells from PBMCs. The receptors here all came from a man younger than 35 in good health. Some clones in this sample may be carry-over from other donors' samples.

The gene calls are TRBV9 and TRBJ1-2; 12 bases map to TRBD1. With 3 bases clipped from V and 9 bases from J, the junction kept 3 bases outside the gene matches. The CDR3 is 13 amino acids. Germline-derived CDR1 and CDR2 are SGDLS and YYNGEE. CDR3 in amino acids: CASSAGTGGRYTF. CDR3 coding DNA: TGTGCCAGCAGCGCCGGGACAGGGGGCCGCTACACCTTC.

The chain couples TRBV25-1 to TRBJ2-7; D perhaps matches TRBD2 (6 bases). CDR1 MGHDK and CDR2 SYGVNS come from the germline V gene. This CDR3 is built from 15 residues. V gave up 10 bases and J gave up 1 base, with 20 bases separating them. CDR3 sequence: CANPPSLAWSYEQYF. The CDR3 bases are TGTGCCAACCCCCCGAGTCTAGCGTGGTCCTACGAGCAGTACTTC.

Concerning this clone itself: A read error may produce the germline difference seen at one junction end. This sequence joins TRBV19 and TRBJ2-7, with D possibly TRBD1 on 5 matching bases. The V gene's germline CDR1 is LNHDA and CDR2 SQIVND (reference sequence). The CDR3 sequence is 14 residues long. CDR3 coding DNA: TGTGCCAGTAGTAAGGGGTCCCCCTCCAACGAGCAGTACTTC. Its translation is CASSKGSPSNEQYF.

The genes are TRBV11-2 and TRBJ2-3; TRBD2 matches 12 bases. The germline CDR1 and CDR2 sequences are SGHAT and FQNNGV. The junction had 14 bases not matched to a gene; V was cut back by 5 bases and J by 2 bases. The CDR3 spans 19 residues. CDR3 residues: CASSPRLAGGLIYTDTQYF. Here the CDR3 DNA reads TGTGCCAGCAGCCCACGCCTAGCGGGAGGGTTAATTTACACAGATACGCAGTATTTT.

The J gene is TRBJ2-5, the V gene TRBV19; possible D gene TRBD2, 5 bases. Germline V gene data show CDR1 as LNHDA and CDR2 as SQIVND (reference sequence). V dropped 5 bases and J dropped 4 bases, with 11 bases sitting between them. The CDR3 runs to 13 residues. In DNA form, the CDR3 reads TGTGCCAGTAGTTGGCCAGAGGGAGAGACCCAGTACTTC. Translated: CASSWPEGETQYF.

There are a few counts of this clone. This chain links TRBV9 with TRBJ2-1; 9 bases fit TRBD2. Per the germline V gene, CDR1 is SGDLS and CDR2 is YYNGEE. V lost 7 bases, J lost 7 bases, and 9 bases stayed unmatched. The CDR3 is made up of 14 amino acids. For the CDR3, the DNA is TGTGCCAGCGGCGACGGCGGGAGGGGGAATGAGCAGTTCTTC. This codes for CASGDGGRGNEQFF.

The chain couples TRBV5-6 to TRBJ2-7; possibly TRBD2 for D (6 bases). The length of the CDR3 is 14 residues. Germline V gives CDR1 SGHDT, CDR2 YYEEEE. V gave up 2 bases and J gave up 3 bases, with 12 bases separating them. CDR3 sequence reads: CASSFGTPDYEQYF. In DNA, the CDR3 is TGTGCCAGCAGCTTCGGGACTCCTGACTACGAGCAGTACTTC.

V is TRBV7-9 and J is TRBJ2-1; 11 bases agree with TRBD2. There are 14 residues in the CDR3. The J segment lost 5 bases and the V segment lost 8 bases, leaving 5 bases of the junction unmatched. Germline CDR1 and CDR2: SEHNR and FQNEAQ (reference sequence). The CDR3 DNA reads TGTGCCAGCCTTCCGGGACTAGCGGACAATGAGCAGTTCTTC. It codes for CASLPGLADNEQFF.

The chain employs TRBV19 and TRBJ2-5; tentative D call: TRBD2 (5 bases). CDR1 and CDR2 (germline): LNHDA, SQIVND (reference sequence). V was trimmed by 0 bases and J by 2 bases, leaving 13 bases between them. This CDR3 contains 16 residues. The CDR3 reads CASSIDRAGGQETQYF. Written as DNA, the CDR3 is TGTGCCAGTAGTATAGATAGGGCCGGAGGACAAGAGACCCAGTACTTC.

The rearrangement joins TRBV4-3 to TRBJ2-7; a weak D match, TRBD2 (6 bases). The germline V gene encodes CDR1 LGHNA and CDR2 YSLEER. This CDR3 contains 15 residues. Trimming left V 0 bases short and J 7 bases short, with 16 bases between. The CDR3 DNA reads TGCGCCAGCAGCCAAGATCGATCGGGAGCGCGGGAGCAGTACTTC. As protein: CASSQDRSGAREQYF.

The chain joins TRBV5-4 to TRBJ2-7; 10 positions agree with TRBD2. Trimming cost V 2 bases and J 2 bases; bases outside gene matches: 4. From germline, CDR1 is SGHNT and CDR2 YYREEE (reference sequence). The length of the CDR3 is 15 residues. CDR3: CASSFWTSGTYEQYF. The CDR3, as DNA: TGTGCCAGCAGCTTTTGGACTAGCGGAACCTACGAGCAGTACTTC. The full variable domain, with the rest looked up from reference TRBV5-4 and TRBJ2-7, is ETGVTQSPTHLIKTRGQQVTLRCSSQSGHNTVSWYQQALGQGPQFIFQYYREEENGRGNFPPRFSGLQFPNYSSELNVNALELDDSALYLCASSFWTSGTYEQYFGPGTRLTVT.

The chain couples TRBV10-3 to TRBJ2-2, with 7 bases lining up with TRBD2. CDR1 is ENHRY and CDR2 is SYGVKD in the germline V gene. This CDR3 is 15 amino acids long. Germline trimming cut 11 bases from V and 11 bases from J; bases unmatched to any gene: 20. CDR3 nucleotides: TGTGCCGGGGGTAACGGGAGGCGGCCCGGGGAAGAGCTGTTTTTT. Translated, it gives CAGGNGRRPGEELFF.

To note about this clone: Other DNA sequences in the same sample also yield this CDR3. The chain's CDR3 is CASSPGGAGELFF. CDR3 nucleotides: TGTGCCAGCAGCCCAGGAGGGGCCGGGGAGCTGTTTTTT. The chain joins TRBV7-3 to TRBJ2-2; tentative D call: TRBD2 (6 bases). CDR1 and CDR2 (germline): SGHTA, FQGTGA. The CDR3 has 13 residues. The V gene lost 5 bases and the J gene lost 6 bases, with 10 bases spanning the gap.

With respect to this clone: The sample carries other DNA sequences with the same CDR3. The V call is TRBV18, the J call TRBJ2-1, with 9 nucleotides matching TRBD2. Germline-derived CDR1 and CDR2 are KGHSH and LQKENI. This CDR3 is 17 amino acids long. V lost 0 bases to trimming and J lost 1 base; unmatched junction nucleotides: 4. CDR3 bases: TGTGCCAGCTCACCACCAACCCTAGCGGGGTCCTACAATGAGCAGTTCTTC. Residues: CASSPPTLAGSYNEQFF. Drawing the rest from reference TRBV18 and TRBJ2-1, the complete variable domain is NAGVMQNPRHLVRRRGQEARLRCSPMKGHSHVYWYRQLPEEGLKFMVYLQKENIIDESGMPKERFSAEFPKEGPSILRIQQVVRGDSAAYFCASSPPTLAGSYNEQFFGPGTRLTVL.

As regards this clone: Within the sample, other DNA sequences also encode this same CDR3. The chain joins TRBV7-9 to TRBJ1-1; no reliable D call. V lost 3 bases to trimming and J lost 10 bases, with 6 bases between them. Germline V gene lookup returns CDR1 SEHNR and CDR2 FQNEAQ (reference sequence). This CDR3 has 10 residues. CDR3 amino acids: CASSLATAFF. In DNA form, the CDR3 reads TGTGCCAGCAGCTTGGCGACAGCTTTCTTT.

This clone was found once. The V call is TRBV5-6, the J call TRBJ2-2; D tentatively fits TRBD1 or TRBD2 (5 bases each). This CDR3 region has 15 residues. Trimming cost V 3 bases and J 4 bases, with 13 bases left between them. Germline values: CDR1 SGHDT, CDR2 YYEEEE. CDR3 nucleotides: TGTGCCAGCAGCTCTCCCGGGACCCCCACCGGGGAGCTGTTTTTT. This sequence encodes CASSSPGTPTGELFF.

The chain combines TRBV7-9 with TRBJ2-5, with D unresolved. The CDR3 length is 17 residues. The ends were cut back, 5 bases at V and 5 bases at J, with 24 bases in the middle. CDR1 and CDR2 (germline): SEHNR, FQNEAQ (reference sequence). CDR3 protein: CASSPRIVGLRTETQYF. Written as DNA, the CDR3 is TGTGCCAGCAGCCCAAGGATAGTGGGTCTACGTACGGAGACCCAGTACTTC.